The 5 T cell receptor beta chains below come from one sample, sequenced in a study of glioma-infiltrating T cells. Amplification of TCR alpha and beta CDR3 regions from RNA used iRepertoire nested multiplex PCR. TCRdb recomputed calls from the multiplex PCR reads with MiXCR, one row per CDR3 protein. Seen here are over 140,000 distinct CDR3 sequences, 39% observed once, and the top ten hold roughly 20%. Sequencing used glioma tissue, nonneoplastic brain tissue, or PBMCs (not recorded which). Every receptor here comes from a human donor with low-grade glioma or glioblastoma, undergoing nonglioma brain surgery, or in good health (not recorded which).

This chain connects TRBV28 to TRBJ2-2; D remains unclear. The V end lost 2 bases, the J end lost 5 bases, and 6 bases lay between the germline ends. Germline CDR1 is MDHEN and CDR2 is SYDVKM. The length of the CDR3 is 13 residues. The CDR3: CASSLPLTGELFF. The DNA of the CDR3 is TGTGCCAGCAGTTTACCATTGACCGGGGAGCTGTTTTTT.

Of note for this clonotype: The junction differs from germline at one of its ends, possibly a read error. V gene TRBV5-4 combines with J gene TRBJ2-3; 8 bases align to TRBD2. The CDR3 has 14 residues. Germline V CDR1 and CDR2: SGHNT, YYREEE (reference sequence). The CDR3: CAGSPGLVVDTQYF. The CDR3 nucleotides are TGTGCCGGCAGCCCGGGACTAGTCGTCGATACGCAGTATTTT.

This clonotype has a handful of counts. The rearrangement links TRBV6-1 to TRBJ1-6, with D possibly being TRBD1 (6 bases). The CDR3 spans 15 residues. Trimming took off 6 bases at V and 7 bases at J, with 16 bases between the two ends. The germline V gene has CDR1 MNHNS and CDR2 SASEGT. CDR3 bases: TGTGCCAGCAGACTATCGGGGGGCCAGAATTCACCCCTCCACTTT. Its protein is CASRLSGGQNSPLHF.

This clonotype was picked up many times. The J gene is TRBJ2-3, the V gene TRBV27, with D possibly being TRBD1 or TRBD2 (5 bases each). The CDR3 is 15 amino acids. Germline V gene sequence: CDR1 MNHEY, CDR2 SMNVEV (reference sequence). The ends were cut back, 2 bases at V and 3 bases at J, with 12 bases in the middle. The CDR3 is CASSLGGLVTDTQYF. CDR3 DNA: TGTGCCAGCAGTTTAGGGGGTCTCGTAACAGATACGCAGTATTTT.

This clonotype was picked up a small number of times. This chain connects TRBV20-1 to TRBJ1-6, with D maybe TRBD1 (5 bases). CDR1 DFQATT and CDR2 SNEGSKA come from the germline V gene (reference sequence). The CDR3 is 15 residues long. Deletions cut 3 bases from V and 2 bases from J, with 11 bases between. CDR3 region: CSASLDSPYNSPLHF. Written as DNA, the CDR3 is TGCAGTGCTAGCCTTGACAGTCCCTATAATTCACCCCTCCACTTT.